This T cell receptor (beta chain) was obtained from a study of Ad26.COV2.S vaccination and SARS-CoV-2 variants. Findings of the study overall: While placebo recipients had lower spike-specific TCR breadth, vaccine recipients had more.

CDR3 length: 11 residues. With 5 bases clipped from V and 16 bases from J, the junction kept 6 bases outside the gene matches. The assay was immunoSEQ multiplex PCR, and TCRdb's table has in-frame clones only and misses some. Of over 400,000 clones in the sample, roughly 91% were seen once. To note about this clone: Its antigen remains unknown.

As to treatment: around 19 received Ad26.COV2.S at low or high dose, single or two shots; 5 received placebo; per-sample allocation not given. Repertoires come from day 63 after the first vaccine or placebo injection. The sequences come from peripheral blood, collected in a trial of Ad26.COV2.S vaccine versus placebo. The rearrangement joins TRBV12-3 or TRBV12-4 to TRBJ2-1; 9 nucleotides align to TRBD2. The receptor's source is a person between 18 and 65 years old who received the Ad26.COV2.S COVID-19 vaccine or a placebo. CDR3 nucleotide sequence: TGTGCCAGCAGTCTCGGGACTAGCACCTTCTTC. It codes for CASSLGTSTFF.